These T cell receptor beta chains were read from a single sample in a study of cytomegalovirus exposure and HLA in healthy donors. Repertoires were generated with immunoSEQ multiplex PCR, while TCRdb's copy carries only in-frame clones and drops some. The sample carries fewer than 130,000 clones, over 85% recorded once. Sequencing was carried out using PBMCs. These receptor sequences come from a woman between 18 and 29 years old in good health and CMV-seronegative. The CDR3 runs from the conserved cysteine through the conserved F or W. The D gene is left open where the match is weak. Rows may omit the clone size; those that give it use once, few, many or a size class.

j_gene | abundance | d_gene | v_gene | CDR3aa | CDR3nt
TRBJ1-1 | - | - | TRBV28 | CASTMRGLDTEAFF | TGTGCCAGCACCATGCGGGGGTTGGACACTGAAGCTTTCTTT
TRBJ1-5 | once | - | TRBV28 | CASSFSGIHNQPQHF | TGTGCCAGCAGTTTTTCCGGGATCCACAATCAGCCCCAGCATTTT
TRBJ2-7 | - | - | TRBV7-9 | CASSASFDRDEQYF | TGTGCCAGCAGCGCCTCTTTCGATCGGGACGAGCAGTACTTC
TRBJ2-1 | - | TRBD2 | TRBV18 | CASSPPLAGGSEQFF | TGTGCCAGCTCACCACCACTAGCGGGAGGTAGTGAGCAGTTCTTC
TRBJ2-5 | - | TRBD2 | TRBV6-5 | CASYGAGSGETQYF | TGTGCCAGCTATGGAGCGGGATCTGGGGAGACCCAGTACTTC
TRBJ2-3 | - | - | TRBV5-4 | CASSLQDSTDTQYF | TGTGCCAGCAGCTTGCAGGATAGCACAGATACGCAGTATTTT
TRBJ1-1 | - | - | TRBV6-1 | CASSLRTPEEAFF | TGTGCCAGCAGTCTCCGGACACCCGAGGAAGCTTTCTTT
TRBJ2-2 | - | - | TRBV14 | CASSQVSFSGELFF | TGTGCCAGCAGCCAAGTCAGTTTCTCCGGGGAGCTGTTTTTT
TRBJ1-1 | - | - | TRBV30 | CAWSARGWTVRNTEAFF | TGTGCCTGGAGTGCCCGGGGGTGGACGGTGAGGAACACTGAAGCTTTCTTT
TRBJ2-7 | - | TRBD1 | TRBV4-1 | CASSQEPYTGGIRDEQYF | TGCGCCAGCAGCCAAGAGCCTTACACAGGGGGTATTCGCGACGAGCAGTACTTC
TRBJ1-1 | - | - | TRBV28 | CASSSSTVNTEAFF | TGTGCCAGCAGTTCCTCGACAGTGAACACTGAAGCTTTCTTT
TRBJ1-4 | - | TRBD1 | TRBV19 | CATRPGQGNEKLFF | TGTGCCACCCGCCCAGGACAGGGTAATGAAAAACTGTTTTTT
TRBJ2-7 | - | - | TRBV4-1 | CASSQARDSSYEQYF | TGCGCCAGCAGCCAAGCCCGGGATTCCTCCTACGAGCAGTACTTC
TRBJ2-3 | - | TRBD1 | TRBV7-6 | CASSLGTGATDTQYF | TGTGCCAGCAGCTTAGGGACAGGGGCCACAGATACGCAGTATTTT
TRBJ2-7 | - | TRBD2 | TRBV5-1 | CASSETSGRAFSEQYF | TGCGCCAGCAGCGAAACTAGCGGGAGGGCCTTTTCCGAGCAGTACTTC
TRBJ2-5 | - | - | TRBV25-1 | CASSASETQYF | TGTGCCAGCAGTGCCTCCGAGACCCAGTACTTC
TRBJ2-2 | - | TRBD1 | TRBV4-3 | CASSSPGQRRGELFF | TGCGCCAGCAGCTCCCCGGGACAGCGCAGAGGGGAGCTGTTTTTT
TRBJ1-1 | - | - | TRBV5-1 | CASSWGTGSGTEAFF | TGCGCCAGCAGCTGGGGAACAGGATCGGGCACTGAAGCTTTCTTT
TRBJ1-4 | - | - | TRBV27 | CASSSRNEKLFF | TGTGCCAGCAGTTCACGGAATGAAAAACTGTTTTTT
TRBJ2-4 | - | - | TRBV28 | CASSFLGIVGSEGNIQYF | TGTGCCAGCAGTTTCCTTGGAATAGTGGGTTCGGAGGGGAACATTCAGTACTTC
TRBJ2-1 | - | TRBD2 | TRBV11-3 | CASSSRLAGGGNEQFF | TGTGCCAGCAGCTCCCGACTAGCGGGGGGGGGCAATGAGCAGTTCTTC
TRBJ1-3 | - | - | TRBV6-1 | CATGGGISSGNTIYF | TGTGCCACCGGAGGCGGCATCTCCTCTGGAAACACCATATATTTT
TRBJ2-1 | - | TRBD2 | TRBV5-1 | CASSSDLSGKQFF | TGCGCCAGCAGCTCGGACCTTAGCGGGAAGCAGTTCTTC
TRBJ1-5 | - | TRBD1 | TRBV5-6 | CASSYATGTVDQPQHF | TGTGCCAGCAGCTACGCGACCGGGACAGTGGATCAGCCCCAGCATTTT
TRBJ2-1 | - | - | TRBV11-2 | CASSLAGGLYNEQFF | TGTGCCAGCAGCTTAGCAGGGGGACTCTACAATGAGCAGTTCTTC
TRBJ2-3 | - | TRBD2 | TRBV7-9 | CASSLAGTSGSEDTQYF | TGTGCCAGCAGCTTAGCCGGGACTAGCGGGTCGGAAGATACGCAGTATTTT
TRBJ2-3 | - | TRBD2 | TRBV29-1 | CSVESSGRADTQYF | TGCAGCGTTGAGTCTAGCGGGAGGGCAGATACGCAGTATTTT
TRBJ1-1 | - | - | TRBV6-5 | CASSYGARTEAFF | TGTGCCAGCAGTTACGGGGCACGGACTGAAGCTTTCTTT
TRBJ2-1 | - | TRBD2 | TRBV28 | CASSLLGGTDEQFF | TGTGCCAGCAGTTTATTGGGAGGGACCGATGAGCAGTTCTTC
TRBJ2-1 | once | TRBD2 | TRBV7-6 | CASSLEQREIDPPFGNEQFF | TGTGCCAGCAGCTTAGAACAGCGGGAGATAGACCCCCCATTTGGGAATGAGCAGTTCTTC
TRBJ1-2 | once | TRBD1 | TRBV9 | CASSVTGTGDDGYTF | TGTGCCAGCAGCGTGACCGGGACAGGGGACGATGGCTACACCTTC
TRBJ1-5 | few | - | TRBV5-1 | CASSLAIRRNQPQHF | TGCGCCAGCAGCTTGGCCATAAGGAGGAATCAGCCCCAGCATTTT
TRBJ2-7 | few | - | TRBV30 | CAWSPLVYSYEQYF | TGTGCCTGGAGTCCCCTAGTTTATTCCTACGAGCAGTACTTC
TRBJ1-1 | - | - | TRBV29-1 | CSDHWGGSLESTEAFF | TGCAGCGACCACTGGGGGGGAAGTTTGGAAAGCACTGAAGCTTTCTTT
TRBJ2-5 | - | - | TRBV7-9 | CASSWLRVTEETQYF | TGTGCCAGCAGCTGGCTCAGGGTTACGGAGGAGACCCAGTACTTC
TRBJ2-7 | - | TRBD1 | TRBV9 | CASSGTVPQQYF | TGTGCCAGCTCTGGGACAGTTCCCCAGCAGTACTTC
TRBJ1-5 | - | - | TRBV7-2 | CASSPRGVNQPQHF | TGTGCCAGCAGCCCGCGGGGGGTAAACCAGCCCCAGCATTTT
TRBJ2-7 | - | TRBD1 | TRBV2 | CASSVPGQGSNEQYF | TGTGCCAGCAGTGTCCCCGGACAGGGTAGCAACGAGCAGTACTTC
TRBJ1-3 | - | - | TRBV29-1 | CSVEQGNSGNTIYF | TGCAGCGTTGAGCAGGGAAACTCTGGAAACACCATATATTTT
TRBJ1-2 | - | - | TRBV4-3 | CASSQYLDSIYGYTF | TGCGCCAGCAGCCAATACCTCGACAGTATCTATGGCTACACCTTC
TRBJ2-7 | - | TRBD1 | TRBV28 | CASSLPGQGVFEQYF | TGTGCCAGCAGTTTACCGGGACAGGGGGTTTTCGAGCAGTACTTC